The T cell receptor beta chain described here comes from a study of cytomegalovirus exposure and HLA in healthy donors. The CDR3 loop spans 15 amino acids. Trimming removed 0 bases at V and 7 bases at J, with 13 bases between. From germline, CDR1 is SGHRS and CDR2 YFSETQ. PCR used 60 Vbeta primers and 13 Jbeta primers. The table came from immunoSEQ multiplex PCR; TCRdb's copy has only in-frame clones and leaves some out. The sample lists about 180,000 clones, about 75% occurring once. Sequencing input: PBMCs. The sequence derives from a man in his forties in good health and CMV-seropositive. V is TRBV5-1 and J is TRBJ1-4; D is ambiguous. CDR3 bases: TGCGCCAGCAGCTTGGGTCGTCCGACTCTTGAAAAACTGTTTTTT. This sequence encodes CASSLGRPTLEKLFF.